The next 10 T cell receptor beta chains were all read from a single sample in a study of T cell repertoires in cytomegalovirus infection. MiXCR was run by TCRdb on the reads, yielding one entry per CDR3 protein. The sample includes 630,000 or so distinct CDR3 sequences, roughly 24% of them seen just once. Sequencing was carried out using CD8+ T cells from PBMCs. These receptors all stem from a human donor in good health (CMV status not recorded). Some clones in this sample may be carry-over from other donors' samples.

A word on this clonotype: Germline is not matched at one junction end, which may reflect a read error. CDR3 nucleotide sequence: TGTCCCAGCAGTTTCGGGGGGCGAAAGGCAGAGACCCAGTACTTC. This sequence encodes CPSSFGGRKAETQYF. The chain joins TRBV27 to TRBJ2-5, with D possibly being TRBD2 (7 bases). The CDR3 contains 15 residues. Germline assignment: CDR1 MNHEY and CDR2 SMNVEV (reference sequence).

This chain connects TRBV6-2 or TRBV6-3 to TRBJ2-1, with 10 bases matching TRBD2. V lost 11 bases and J lost 2; bases outside the gene matches: 6. The CDR3 is 14 residues long. Germline CDR1 and CDR2: MNHEY and SVGEGT. CDR3 loop: CACESGGAYNEQFF. CDR3 nucleotide sequence: TGTGCCTGCGAGAGCGGGGGGGCCTACAATGAGCAGTTCTTC.

This clonotype was recorded many times. The chain combines TRBV28 with TRBJ2-5; no firm D call. Germline CDR1 and CDR2: MDHEN and SYDVKM. This CDR3 has 10 amino acids. Trimming removed 8 bases at V and 5 bases at J, with 6 bases between. The CDR3 sequence is CASQEETQYF. In DNA, the CDR3 is TGTGCCAGCCAAGAGGAGACCCAGTACTTC.

The table lists this clonotype with many counts. The chain carries TRBV7-8 and TRBJ2-1; D gene ambiguous. Germline V CDR1 and CDR2: SGHVS, FQNEAQ. This CDR3 comprises 15 residues. Trimming stripped 5 bases from V and 6 bases from J, with 17 bases between. This CDR3 reads CASSLRLGIGNEQFF. The CDR3 bases are TGTGCCAGCAGCCTCCGACTGGGGATAGGCAATGAGCAGTTCTTC.

This clonotype occurred a few times. The rearrangement uses TRBV4-1 and TRBJ1-1; D gene unclear. The CDR3 totals 16 residues. Germline V gene sequence: CDR1 MGHRA, CDR2 YSYEKL. V was trimmed by 4 bases and J by 0 bases, leaving 15 bases between them. The CDR3 here is CASSRPVDKVNTEAFF. The CDR3 nucleotides read TGCGCCAGCAGCCGCCCCGTCGATAAAGTGAACACTGAAGCTTTCTTT.

This clonotype was seen at least ten times. The rearrangement uses TRBV12-3 or TRBV12-4 and TRBJ1-5, with TRBD1 matching 11 bases. Germline trimming cut 3 bases from V and 7 bases from J; bases unmatched to any gene: 5. This CDR3 spans 15 amino acids. CDR3 residues: CASSFGTGGSQPQHF. The CDR3, as DNA: TGTGCCAGCAGTTTCGGGACAGGGGGTAGCCAGCCCCAGCATTTT.

This clonotype was observed many times. The chain employs TRBV6-2 or TRBV6-3 and TRBJ2-7; TRBD1 matches 7 bases. This CDR3 is 15 amino acids long. Trimming cost V 2 bases and J 2 bases; bases outside gene matches: 6. Germline V gene sequence: CDR1 MNHEY, CDR2 SVGEGT. CDR3 nucleotide sequence: TGTGCCAGCAGTTACGCCCCGGGACAGCCCTACGAGCAGTACGTC. It codes for CASSYAPGQPYEQYV.

The chain links TRBV2 to TRBJ1-2; D is unresolved. This CDR3 region has 12 residues. V lost 7 bases and J 3 bases, leaving 9 bases between the germline ends. Germline loops: CDR1 SNHLY, CDR2 FYNNEI. CDR3 in DNA: TGTGCCAGCAAGGACGGTTACTATGGCTACACCTTC. Its protein product is CASKDGYYGYTF.

This clonotype has only a few counts. The V gene is TRBV29-1, the J gene TRBJ2-2, with 7 positions matching TRBD1. The trim removed 5 bases at V and 6 bases at J, leaving 0 bases unmatched. The CDR3 runs to 11 residues. Germline V gene sequence: CDR1 SQVTM, CDR2 ANQGSEA. For the CDR3, the DNA is TGCAGCGTTCAGGGGGCCGGGGAGCTGTTTTTT. Its translation is CSVQGAGELFF.

This clonotype was counted between two and nine times. The genes are TRBV7-8 and TRBJ2-2; D not certain. V was pared by 1 base and J by 3 bases, with 12 bases between. The CDR3 runs 16 residues. Germline V gives CDR1 SGHVS, CDR2 FQNEAQ. In DNA form, the CDR3 reads TGTGCCAGCAGCTTAGTGTTCAGCACGGACACCGGGGAGCTGTTTTTT. Amino acid sequence: CASSLVFSTDTGELFF.